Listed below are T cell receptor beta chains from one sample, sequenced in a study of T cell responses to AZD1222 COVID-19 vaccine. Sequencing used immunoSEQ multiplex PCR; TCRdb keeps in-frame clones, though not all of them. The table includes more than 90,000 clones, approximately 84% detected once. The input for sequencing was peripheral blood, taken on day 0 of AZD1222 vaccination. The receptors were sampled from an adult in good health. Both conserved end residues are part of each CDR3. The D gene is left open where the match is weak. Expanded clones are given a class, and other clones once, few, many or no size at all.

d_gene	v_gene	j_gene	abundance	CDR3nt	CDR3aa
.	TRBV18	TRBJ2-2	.	TGTGCCAGCTCACCTCAGGGTGGGAGCACCGGGGAGCTGTTTTTT	CASSPQGGSTGELFF
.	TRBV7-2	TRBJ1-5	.	TGTGCCAGCAGCCTTAGGGGGAATAGCAATCAGCCCCAGCATTTT	CASSLRGNSNQPQHF
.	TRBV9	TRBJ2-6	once	TGTGCCAGCAGCGTAGACGGGGCGACCAACGTCCTGACTTTC	CASSVDGATNVLTF
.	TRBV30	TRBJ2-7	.	TGTGCCTGGAGTGTGGGTAGACTTCTCCTGTACTTC	CAWSVGRLLLYF
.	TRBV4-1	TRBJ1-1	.	TGCGCCAGCAGCCAAGACTCCGGGGGCACTGAAGCTTTCTTT	CASSQDSGGTEAFF
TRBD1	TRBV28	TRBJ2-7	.	TGTGCCAGCAGTTCCGTGGGGACAGGGGGCGGCGACGAGCAGTACTTC	CASSSVGTGGGDEQYF
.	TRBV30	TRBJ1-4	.	TGTGCCTGGAGTCCCCGTGGCGGTGAAAAACTGTTTTTT	CAWSPRGGEKLFF
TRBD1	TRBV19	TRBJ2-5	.	TGTGCCAGTAGTAGTGGGACAGGGGGGGAGACCCAGTACTTC	CASSSGTGGETQYF
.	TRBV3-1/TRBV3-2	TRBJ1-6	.	TGTGCCAGCAGCCAAGTGGGGTCACCCCTCCACTTT	CASSQVGSPLHF
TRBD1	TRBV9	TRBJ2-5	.	TGTGCCAGCCACTCCGGGACAGGAAAACAAGAGACCCAGTACTTC	CASHSGTGKQETQYF
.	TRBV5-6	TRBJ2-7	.	TGTGCCAGCAGCTTGTGGGGAGGTATGACAGTAGCCTACGAGCAGTACTTC	CASSLWGGMTVAYEQYF
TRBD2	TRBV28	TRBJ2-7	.	TGTGCCAGCAGTTCAGCGGGAATCTACGAGCAGTACTTC	CASSSAGIYEQYF
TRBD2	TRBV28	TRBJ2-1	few	TGTGCCAGCAGTTTATCGACTAGCGGGAGTTTAGAGCAGTTCTTC	CASSLSTSGSLEQFF
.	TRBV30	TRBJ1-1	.	TGTGCCTGGAGGGGAGACTCGGGCACTGAAGCTTTCTTT	CAWRGDSGTEAFF
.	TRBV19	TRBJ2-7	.	TGTGCCAGTAGTAGGGACCGGACTCCTAGCTCCTACGAGCAGTACTTC	CASSRDRTPSSYEQYF
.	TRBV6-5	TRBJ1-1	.	TGTGCCAGCAAGGACTTTCTGAATGCGAACACTGAAGCTTTCTTT	CASKDFLNANTEAFF
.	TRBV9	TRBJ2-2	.	TGTGCCAGCAGCGAGAGCACAGGGACGAACACCGGGGAGCTGTTTTTT	CASSESTGTNTGELFF
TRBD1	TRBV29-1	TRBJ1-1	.	TGCAGCGTTGCGTTGGCAGGGGGCCGGGACACTGAAGCTTTCTTT	CSVALAGGRDTEAFF
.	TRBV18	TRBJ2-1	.	TGTGCCAGCTCACCACAAAGCGATTACAATGAGCAGTTCTTC	CASSPQSDYNEQFF
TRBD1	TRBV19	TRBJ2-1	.	TGTGCCAGTAGTATAAGCCGGGACAGGGTAAACAATGAGCAGTTCTTC	CASSISRDRVNNEQFF
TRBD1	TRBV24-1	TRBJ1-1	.	TGTGCCACCAGTGGCAGTACAGGGGACGAAGCTTTCTTT	CATSGSTGDEAFF
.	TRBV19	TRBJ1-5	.	TGTGCCAGTAGTATAGGTGTTTATAGCAATCAGCCCCAGCATTTT	CASSIGVYSNQPQHF
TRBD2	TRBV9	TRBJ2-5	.	TGTGCCAGCAGCGTAGGGGCTAGCGGGAGTGGGGCTCAAGAGACCCAGTACTTC	CASSVGASGSGAQETQYF
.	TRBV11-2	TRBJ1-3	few	TGTGCCAGCAGAGCGGGGCAGGGAGTAGGAAACACCATATATTTT	CASRAGQGVGNTIYF
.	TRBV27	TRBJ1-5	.	TGTGCCAGCAGCCCGATTGAGAGGGACAATCAGCCCCAGCATTTT	CASSPIERDNQPQHF
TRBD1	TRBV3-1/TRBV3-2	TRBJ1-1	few	TGTGCCAGCAGGGACGACCGGACAGGGGTCCTCACTGAAGCTTTCTTT	CASRDDRTGVLTEAFF
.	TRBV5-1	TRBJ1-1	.	TGCGCCAGCAGCTTGGACCAGGGGTGGAACACTGAAGCTTTCTTT	CASSLDQGWNTEAFF
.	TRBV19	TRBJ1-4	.	TGTGCCAGTAGTATAGCCCGCGGGGAAAAACTGTTTTTT	CASSIARGEKLFF
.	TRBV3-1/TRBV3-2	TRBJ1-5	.	TGTGCCAGCAGCCAAGGGGGGGTGAGCAATCAGCCCCAGCATTTT	CASSQGGVSNQPQHF
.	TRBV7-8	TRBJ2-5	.	TGTGCCAGCAGCTTAGCGCTTCGTTACGGTACGATGCAGGGCCAGTACTTC	CASSLALRYGTMQGQYF
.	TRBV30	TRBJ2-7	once	TGTGCCTGGAAGGGGAACACCATAAGCGAGCAGTACTTC	CAWKGNTISEQYF
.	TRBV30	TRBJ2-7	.	TGTGCCTCCCAGGACAGACCTACAAACCGAAACGAGCAGTACTTC	CASQDRPTNRNEQYF
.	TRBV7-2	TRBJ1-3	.	TGTGCCAGCAGCTTAAAAGCGAGCAACACCATATATTTT	CASSLKASNTIYF
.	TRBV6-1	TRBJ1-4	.	TGTGCCAGCAGTGAAGCGACCGAGGGGACTGAAAAACTGTTTTTT	CASSEATEGTEKLFF
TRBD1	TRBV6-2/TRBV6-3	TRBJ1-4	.	TGTGCCAGCAGTCGCCCAGGGGGGTCAACTAATGAAAAACTGTTTTTT	CASSRPGGSTNEKLFF
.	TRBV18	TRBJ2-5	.	TGTGCCAGCTCACCAGGTGTGGGGGAGACCCAGTACTTC	CASSPGVGETQYF
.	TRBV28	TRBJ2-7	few	TGTGCCAGCAGTTTCATACGCGAGCAGTACTTC	CASSFIREQYF
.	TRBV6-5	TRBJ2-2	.	TGTGCCACCGCCTTAAGGGTTCTTGGGGAGCTGTTTTTT	CATALRVLGELFF
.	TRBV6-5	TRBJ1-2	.	TGTGCCAGCAGTTACTCCCTCGGGCCTCATGGCTACACCTTC	CASSYSLGPHGYTF
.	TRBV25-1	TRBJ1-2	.	TGTGCCAGCAGTGAGGGCTCTGTAAGCTATGGCTACACCTTC	CASSEGSVSYGYTF
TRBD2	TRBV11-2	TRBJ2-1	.	TGTGCCAGCAGCTTAGGGACTAGCGGTGTCGGTGAGCAGTTCTTC	CASSLGTSGVGEQFF
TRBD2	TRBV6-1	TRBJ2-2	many	TGTGCCAGCAGTGACGGTGAGCGGGAGGCCGGGGAGCTGTTTTTT	CASSDGEREAGELFF
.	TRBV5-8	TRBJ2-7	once	TGTGCCAGCAGCTTGGCTCGAGGGGGGGATGACTACGAGCAGTACTTC	CASSLARGGDDYEQYF
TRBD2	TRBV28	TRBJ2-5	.	TGTGCCAGCAGTTCACCGACCGGGACTAGCGGGAGGACCCAGTACTTC	CASSSPTGTSGRTQYF
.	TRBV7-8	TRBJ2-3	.	TGTGCCAGCAGCTTTTCCGGGGCTCCAGATACGCAGTATTTT	CASSFSGAPDTQYF
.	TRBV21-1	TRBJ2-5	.	TGTGCCAGCAGCAGACTAGAGACTAGCGGCCAAGAGACCCAGTACTTC	CASSRLETSGQETQYF
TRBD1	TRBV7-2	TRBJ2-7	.	TGTGCCAGCAGAGGACAGGCTACCTACGAGCAGTACTTC	CASRGQATYEQYF
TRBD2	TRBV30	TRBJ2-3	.	TGTGCCTGGACCGCTAGCGGGAGCGCGTTTACAGATACGCAGTATTTT	CAWTASGSAFTDTQYF
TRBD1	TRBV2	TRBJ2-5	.	TGTGCCAGCCCCCCTGCCGGGACAGGGTACCAAGAGACCCAGTACTTC	CASPPAGTGYQETQYF
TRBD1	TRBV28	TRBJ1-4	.	TGTGCCAGCAGGACCGGGACAGGGGGTCGGTTGGTGTTTTTT	CASRTGTGGRLVFF
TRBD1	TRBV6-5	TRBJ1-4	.	TGTGCCAGCAGCAGGGGGTTTCGAGAAAAACTGTTTTTT	CASSRGFREKLFF
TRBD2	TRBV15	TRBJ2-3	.	TGTGCCACCAGCAGAGATTACCGAGCGGGAGATGGTACAGATACGCAGTATTTT	CATSRDYRAGDGTDTQYF
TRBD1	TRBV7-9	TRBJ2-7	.	TGTGCCAGCAGCTTAGAGGTCCCAGGGGGCAAGCAGTACTTC	CASSLEVPGGKQYF